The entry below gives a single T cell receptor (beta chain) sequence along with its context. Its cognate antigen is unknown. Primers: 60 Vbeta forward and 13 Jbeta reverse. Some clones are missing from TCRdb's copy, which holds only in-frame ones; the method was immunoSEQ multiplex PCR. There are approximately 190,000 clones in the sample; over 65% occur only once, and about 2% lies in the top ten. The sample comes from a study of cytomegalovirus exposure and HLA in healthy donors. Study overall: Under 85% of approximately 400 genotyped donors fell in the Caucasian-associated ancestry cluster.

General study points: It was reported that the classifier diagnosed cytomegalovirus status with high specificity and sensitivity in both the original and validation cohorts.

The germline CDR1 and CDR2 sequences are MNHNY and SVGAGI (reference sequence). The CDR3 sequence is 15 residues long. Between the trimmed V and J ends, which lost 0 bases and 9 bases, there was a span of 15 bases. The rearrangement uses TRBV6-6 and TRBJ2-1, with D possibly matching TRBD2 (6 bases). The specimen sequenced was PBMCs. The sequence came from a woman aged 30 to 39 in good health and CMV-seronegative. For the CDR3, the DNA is TGTGCCAGCAGTTACTCGCGGGAAATTTCTGGTGAGCAGTTCTTC. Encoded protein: CASSYSREISGEQFF.